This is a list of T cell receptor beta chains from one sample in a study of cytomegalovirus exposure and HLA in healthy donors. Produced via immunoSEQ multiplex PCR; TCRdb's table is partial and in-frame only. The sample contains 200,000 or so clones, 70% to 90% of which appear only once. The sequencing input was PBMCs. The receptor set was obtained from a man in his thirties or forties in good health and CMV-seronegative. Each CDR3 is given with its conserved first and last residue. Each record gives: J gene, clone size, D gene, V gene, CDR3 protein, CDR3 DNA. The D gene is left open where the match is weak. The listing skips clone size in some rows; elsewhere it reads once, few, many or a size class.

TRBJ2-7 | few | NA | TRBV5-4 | CASSPSLGGYEQYF | TGTGCCAGCAGCCCCAGCTTAGGCGGCTACGAGCAGTACTTC
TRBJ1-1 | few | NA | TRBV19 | CASSPGPGNTEAFF | TGTGCCAGTAGCCCCGGACCGGGAAACACTGAAGCTTTCTTT
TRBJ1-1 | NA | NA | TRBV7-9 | CSSSQNTVLNTEAFF | TGTTCCAGCAGCCAAAATACAGTTTTGAACACTGAAGCTTTCTTT
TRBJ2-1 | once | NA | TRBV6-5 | CASSFDPSSYNEQFF | TGTGCCAGCAGCTTTGACCCTAGCTCCTACAATGAGCAGTTCTTC
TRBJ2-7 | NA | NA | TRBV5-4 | CASSLNNYEQYF | TGTGCCAGCAGCTTGAACAACTACGAGCAGTACTTC
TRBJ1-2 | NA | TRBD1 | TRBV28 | CASSLRDSLFYGYTF | TGTGCCAGCAGTTTGAGGGACAGCCTTTTCTATGGCTACACCTTC
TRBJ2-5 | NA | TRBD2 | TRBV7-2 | CASSRGGETQYF | TGTGCCAGCAGCCGGGGGGGTGAGACCCAGTACTTC
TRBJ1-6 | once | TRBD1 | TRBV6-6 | CASRQPGQAHSPLHF | TGTGCCAGCAGGCAACCGGGACAGGCTCATTCACCCCTCCACTTT
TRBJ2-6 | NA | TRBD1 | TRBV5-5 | CASTYRDRISGANVLTF | TGTGCCAGCACCTACCGGGACAGGATCTCTGGGGCCAACGTCCTGACTTTC
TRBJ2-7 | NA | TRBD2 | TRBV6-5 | CASSYSASGSSYEQYF | TGTGCCAGCAGTTACTCGGCTAGCGGCAGCTCCTACGAGCAGTACTTC
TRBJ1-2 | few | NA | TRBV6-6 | CASEGGLYGYTF | TGTGCCAGCGAGGGCGGACTCTATGGCTACACCTTC
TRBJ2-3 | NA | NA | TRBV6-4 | CASIAGTDTQYF | TGTGCCAGCATAGCGGGCACAGATACGCAGTATTTT
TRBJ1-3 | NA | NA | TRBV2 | CASSDVWTAGNTIYF | TGTGCCAGCAGTGATGTGTGGACAGCTGGAAACACCATATATTTT
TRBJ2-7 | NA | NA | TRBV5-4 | CASSLQGKSYEQYF | TGTGCCAGCAGCCTCCAGGGGAAATCCTACGAGCAGTACTTC
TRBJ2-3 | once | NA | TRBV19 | CASGPHRGGTDTQYF | TGTGCCAGTGGCCCTCACCGAGGGGGTACAGATACGCAGTATTTT
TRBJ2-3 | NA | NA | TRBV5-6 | CASRSLLEVGPSTDTQYF | TGTGCCAGCAGGAGCCTATTGGAGGTAGGGCCTAGCACAGATACGCAGTATTTT
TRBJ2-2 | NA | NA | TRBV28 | CASSLPQGGYTGELFF | TGTGCCAGCAGTTTACCCCAGGGCGGTTACACCGGGGAGCTGTTTTTT
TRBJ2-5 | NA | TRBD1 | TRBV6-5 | CASSYSGQGVETQYF | TGTGCCAGCAGTTACTCGGGACAGGGGGTGGAGACCCAGTACTTC
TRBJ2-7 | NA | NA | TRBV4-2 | CASSQSLPPGSYEQYF | TGTGCCAGCAGCCAGTCCCTTCCCCCGGGTTCCTACGAGCAGTACTTC
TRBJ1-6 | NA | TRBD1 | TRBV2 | CASSENRGRNSPLHF | TGTGCCAGCAGTGAAAACAGGGGGCGAAATTCACCCCTCCACTTT
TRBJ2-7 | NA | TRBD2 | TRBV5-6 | CASSLSGILRIEQYF | TGTGCCAGCAGCTTAAGCGGGATCCTACGTATTGAGCAGTACTTC
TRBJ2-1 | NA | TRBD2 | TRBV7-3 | CASSLTSGLAGENFSQQFF | TGTGCCAGCAGCTTAACGTCGGGACTAGCGGGGGAGAATTTCTCACAACAGTTCTTC
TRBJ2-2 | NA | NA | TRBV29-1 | CSVEEAGELFF | TGCAGCGTTGAAGAAGCCGGGGAGCTGTTTTTT
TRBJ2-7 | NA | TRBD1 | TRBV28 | CASRRPGQGTYEQYF | TGTGCCAGCAGGAGGCCGGGACAGGGGACCTACGAGCAGTACTTC
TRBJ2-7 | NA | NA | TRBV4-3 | CASSQDLRSYEQYF | TGCGCCAGCAGCCAAGATCTCAGAAGCTACGAGCAGTACTTC
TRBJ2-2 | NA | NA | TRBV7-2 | CASSLKGGGTNTGELFF | TGTGCCAGCAGCTTAAAGGGCGGGGGCACGAACACCGGGGAGCTGTTTTTT
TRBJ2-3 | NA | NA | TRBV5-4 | CASSFMGTGGPTDTQYF | TGTGCCAGCAGCTTTATGGGGACGGGGGGCCCCACAGATACGCAGTATTTT
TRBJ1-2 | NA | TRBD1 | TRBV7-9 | CASSRQGSYGYTF | TGTGCCAGCAGCCGACAGGGAAGCTATGGCTACACCTTC
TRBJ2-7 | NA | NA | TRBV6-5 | CATVRGYEQYF | TGTGCCACCGTAAGGGGTTACGAGCAGTACTTC
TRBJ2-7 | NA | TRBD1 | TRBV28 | CASWGAGTGNSYEQYF | TGTGCCAGCTGGGGGGCCGGGACAGGGAACTCCTACGAGCAGTACTTC
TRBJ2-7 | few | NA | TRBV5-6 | CASSSLKGRGILYEQYF | TGTGCCAGCAGCTCGCTAAAGGGGCGCGGGATTCTCTACGAGCAGTACTTC
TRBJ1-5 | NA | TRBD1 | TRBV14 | CASSQDKGQGMSNQPQHF | TGTGCCAGCAGCCAAGATAAGGGACAGGGGATGAGCAATCAGCCCCAGCATTTT
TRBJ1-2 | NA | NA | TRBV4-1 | CASSPSVPEAGYGYTF | TGCGCCAGCAGTCCCAGTGTCCCTGAGGCTGGCTATGGCTACACCTTC
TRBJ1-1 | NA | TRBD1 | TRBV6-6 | CASGQQGRGNTEAFF | TGTGCCAGCGGTCAACAGGGGCGCGGAAACACTGAAGCTTTCTTT
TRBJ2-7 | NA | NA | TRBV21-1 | CAHQAGAVAPYEQYF | TGTGCCCACCAGGCAGGGGCGGTCGCCCCCTACGAGCAGTACTTC
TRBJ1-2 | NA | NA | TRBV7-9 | CASSLRQGVGYTF | TGTGCCAGCAGCTTACGGCAGGGCGTTGGCTACACCTTC
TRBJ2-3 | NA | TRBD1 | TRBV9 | CASSRDRGTDTQYF | TGTGCCAGCAGCCGGGACAGGGGCACAGATACGCAGTATTTT
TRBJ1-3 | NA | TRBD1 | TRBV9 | CASSVGQGASGNTIYF | TGTGCCAGCAGCGTCGGACAGGGGGCTAGTGGAAACACCATATATTTT
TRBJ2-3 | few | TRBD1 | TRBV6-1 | CASSVQGADTQYF | TGTGCCAGCAGTGTACAGGGGGCAGATACGCAGTATTTT
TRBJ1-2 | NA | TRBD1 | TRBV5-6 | CASSLAGGQGYGYTF | TGTGCCAGCAGCTTGGCTGGCGGACAGGGCTATGGCTACACCTTC
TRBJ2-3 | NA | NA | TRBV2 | CASRYQGLYTDTQYF | TGTGCCAGCAGGTACCAGGGTCTGTATACAGATACGCAGTATTTT
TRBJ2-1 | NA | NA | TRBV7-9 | CASSFSGTGSGLQFF | TGTGCCAGCAGCTTTAGCGGGACAGGGAGTGGTCTGCAGTTCTTC
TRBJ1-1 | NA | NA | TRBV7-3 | CASSPTGTGTEAFF | TGTGCCAGCAGCCCCACAGGGACCGGCACTGAAGCTTTCTTT
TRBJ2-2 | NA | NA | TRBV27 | CASSLLSVPGELFF | TGTGCCAGCAGTTTATTGTCGGTTCCCGGGGAGCTGTTTTTT
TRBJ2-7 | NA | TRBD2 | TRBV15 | CATSRVLAGEQYF | TGTGCCACCAGCAGAGTACTAGCGGGAGAGCAGTACTTC
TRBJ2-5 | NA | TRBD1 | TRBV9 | CASSPGTGGRETQYF | TGTGCCAGCAGCCCAGGGACAGGGGGCCGGGAGACCCAGTACTTC
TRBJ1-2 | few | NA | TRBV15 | CATSSQGGGSNYGYTF | TGTGCCACCAGCTCCCAAGGGGGTGGGTCTAACTATGGCTACACCTTC
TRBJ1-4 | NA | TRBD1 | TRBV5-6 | CASSLKYGQATNEKLFF | TGTGCCAGCAGCTTGAAATACGGACAGGCAACTAATGAAAAACTGTTTTTT